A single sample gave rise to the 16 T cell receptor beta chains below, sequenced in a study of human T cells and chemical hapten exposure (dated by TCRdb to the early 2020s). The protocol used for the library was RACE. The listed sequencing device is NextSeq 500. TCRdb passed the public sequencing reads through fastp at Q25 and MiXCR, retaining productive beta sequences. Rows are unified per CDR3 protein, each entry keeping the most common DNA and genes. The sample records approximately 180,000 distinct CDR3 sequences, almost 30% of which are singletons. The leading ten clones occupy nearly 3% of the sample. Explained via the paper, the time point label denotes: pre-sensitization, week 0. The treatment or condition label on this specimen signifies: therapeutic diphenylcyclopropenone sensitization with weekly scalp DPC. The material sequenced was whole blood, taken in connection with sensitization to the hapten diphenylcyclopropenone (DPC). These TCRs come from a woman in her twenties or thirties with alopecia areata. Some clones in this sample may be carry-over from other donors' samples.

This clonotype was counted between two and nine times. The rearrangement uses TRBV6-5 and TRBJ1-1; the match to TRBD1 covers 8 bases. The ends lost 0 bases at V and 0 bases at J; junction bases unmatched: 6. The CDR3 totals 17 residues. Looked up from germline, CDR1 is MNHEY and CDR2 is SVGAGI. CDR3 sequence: CASSYSARQGLNTEAFF. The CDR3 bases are TGTGCCAGCAGTTACTCCGCCCGACAGGGGTTGAACACTGAAGCTTTCTTT.

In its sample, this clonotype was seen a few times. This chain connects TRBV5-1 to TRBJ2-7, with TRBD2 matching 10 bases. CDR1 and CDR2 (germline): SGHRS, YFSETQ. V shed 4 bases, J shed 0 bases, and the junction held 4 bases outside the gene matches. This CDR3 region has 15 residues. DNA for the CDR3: TGCGCCAGCAGCCGTAGCGGGGGGCCCTCCTACGAGCAGTACTTC. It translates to CASSRSGGPSYEQYF. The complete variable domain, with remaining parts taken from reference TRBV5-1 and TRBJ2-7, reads KAGVTQTPRYLIKTRGQQVTLSCSPISGHRSVSWYQQTPGQGLQFLFEYFSETQRNKGNFPGRFSGRQFSNSRSEMNVSTLELGDSALYLCASSRSGGPSYEQYFGPGTRLTVT.

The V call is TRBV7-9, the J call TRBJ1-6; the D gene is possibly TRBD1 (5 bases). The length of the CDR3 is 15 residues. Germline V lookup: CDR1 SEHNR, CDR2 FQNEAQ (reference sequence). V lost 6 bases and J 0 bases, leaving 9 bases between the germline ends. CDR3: CASSVDSSYNSPLHF. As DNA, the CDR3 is TGTGCCAGCAGTGTCGACAGCTCCTATAATTCACCCCTCCACTTT.

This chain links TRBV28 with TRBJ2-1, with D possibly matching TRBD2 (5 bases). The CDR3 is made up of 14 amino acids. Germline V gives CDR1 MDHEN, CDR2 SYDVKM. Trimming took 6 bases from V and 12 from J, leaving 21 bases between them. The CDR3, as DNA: TGTGCCAGCAGACTCTTTAGCGCGGGTGGAGGGCAGTTCTTC. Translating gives CASRLFSAGGGQFF.

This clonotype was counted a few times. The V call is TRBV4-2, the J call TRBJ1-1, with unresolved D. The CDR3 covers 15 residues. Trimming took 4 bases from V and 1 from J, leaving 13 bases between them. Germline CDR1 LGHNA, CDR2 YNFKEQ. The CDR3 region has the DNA TGTGCCAGCAGCCCAACCCGGACGGCGAACACTGAAGCTTTCTTT. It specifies CASSPTRTANTEAFF.

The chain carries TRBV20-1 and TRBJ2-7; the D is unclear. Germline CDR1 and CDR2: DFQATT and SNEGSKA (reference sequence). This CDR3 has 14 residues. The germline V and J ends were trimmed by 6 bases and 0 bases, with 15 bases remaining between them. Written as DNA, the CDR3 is TGCAGTGCGCGAGATCCCGGCGTCTCCTACGAGCAGTACTTC. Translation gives CSARDPGVSYEQYF.

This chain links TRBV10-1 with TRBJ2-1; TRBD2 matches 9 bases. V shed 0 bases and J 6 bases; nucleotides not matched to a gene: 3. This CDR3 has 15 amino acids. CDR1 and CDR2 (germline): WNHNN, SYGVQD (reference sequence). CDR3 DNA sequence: TGCGCCAGCAGTGAGTCTAGCGGGGGCCCCAATGAGCAGTTCTTC. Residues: CASSESSGGPNEQFF.

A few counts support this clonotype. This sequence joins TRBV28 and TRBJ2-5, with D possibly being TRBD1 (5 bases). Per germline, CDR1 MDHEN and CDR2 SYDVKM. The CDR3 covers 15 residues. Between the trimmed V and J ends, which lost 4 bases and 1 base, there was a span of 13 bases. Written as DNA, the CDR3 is TGTGCCAGCAGTTCGACAGTTTTTACCCAAGAGACCCAGTACTTC. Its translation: CASSSTVFTQETQYF.

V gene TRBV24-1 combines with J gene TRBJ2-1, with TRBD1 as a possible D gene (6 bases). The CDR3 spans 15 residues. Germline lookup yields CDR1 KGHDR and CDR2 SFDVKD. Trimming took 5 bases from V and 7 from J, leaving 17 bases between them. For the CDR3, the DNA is TGTGCCACCAGTGGTATTCAGGGGTTGGAGAATGAGCAGTTCTTC. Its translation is CATSGIQGLENEQFF.

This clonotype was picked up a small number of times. As DNA, the CDR3 is TGTGCCAGCAGTTTATCAGGTGCCTCCTACGAGCAGTACTTC. Amino acids: CASSLSGASYEQYF. The chain carries TRBV27 and TRBJ2-7; D uncertain. Per germline, CDR1 MNHEY and CDR2 SMNVEV (reference sequence). CDR3 length: 14 residues. The V and J ends lost 0 bases and 0 bases respectively, with 6 bases between them.

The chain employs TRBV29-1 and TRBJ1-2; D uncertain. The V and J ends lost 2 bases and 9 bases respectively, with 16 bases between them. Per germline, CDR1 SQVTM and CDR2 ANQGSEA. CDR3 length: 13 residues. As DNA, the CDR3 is TGCAGCGTTGAAAGGTGGGGAGGGAATCGCTACACCTTC. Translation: CSVERWGGNRYTF.

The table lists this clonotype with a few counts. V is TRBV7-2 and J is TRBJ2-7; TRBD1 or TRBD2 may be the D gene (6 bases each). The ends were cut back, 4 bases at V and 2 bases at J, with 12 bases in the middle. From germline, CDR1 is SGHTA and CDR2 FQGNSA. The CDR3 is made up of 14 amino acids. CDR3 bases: TGTGCCAGCAGCTGGTACAGGGAGGCCTACGAGCAGTACTTC. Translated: CASSWYREAYEQYF.

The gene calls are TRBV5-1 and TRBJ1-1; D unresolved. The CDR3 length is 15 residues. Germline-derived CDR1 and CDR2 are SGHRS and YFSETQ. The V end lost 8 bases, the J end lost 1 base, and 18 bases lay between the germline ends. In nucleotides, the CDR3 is TGCGCCAGTTCCGGTGGGGTTGGGCCGAACACTGAAGCTTTCTTT. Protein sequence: CASSGGVGPNTEAFF. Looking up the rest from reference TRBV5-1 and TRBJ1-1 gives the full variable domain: KAGVTQTPRYLIKTRGQQVTLSCSPISGHRSVSWYQQTPGQGLQFLFEYFSETQRNKGNFPGRFSGRQFSNSRSEMNVSTLELGDSALYLCASSGGVGPNTEAFFGQGTRLTVV.

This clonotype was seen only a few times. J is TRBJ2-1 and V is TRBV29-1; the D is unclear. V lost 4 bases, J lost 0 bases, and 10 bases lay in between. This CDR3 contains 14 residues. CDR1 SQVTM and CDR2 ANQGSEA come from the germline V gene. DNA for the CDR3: TGCAGCGTTGCCCTCCTCTTCTCCTACAATGAGCAGTTCTTC. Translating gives CSVALLFSYNEQFF.

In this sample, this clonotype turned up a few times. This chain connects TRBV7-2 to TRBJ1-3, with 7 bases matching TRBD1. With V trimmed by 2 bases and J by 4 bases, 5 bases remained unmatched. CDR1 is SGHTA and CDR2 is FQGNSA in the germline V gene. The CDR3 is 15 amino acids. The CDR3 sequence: CASSLQRGPGNTIYF. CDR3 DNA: TGTGCCAGCAGCTTACAGAGGGGGCCGGGAAACACCATATATTTT.

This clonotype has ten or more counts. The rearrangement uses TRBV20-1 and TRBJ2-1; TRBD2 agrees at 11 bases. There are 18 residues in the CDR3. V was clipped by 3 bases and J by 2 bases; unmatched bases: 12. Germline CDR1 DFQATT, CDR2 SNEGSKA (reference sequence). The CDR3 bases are TGCAGTGCTAGGGCTAGCGGGAGGCCCACATCCGCCTACAATGAGCAGTTCTTC. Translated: CSARASGRPTSAYNEQFF.